This note documents a single T cell receptor beta chain sequence. It lacks a known antigen. Per-base quality was not reported, and no clone a single base away is much larger than it. The data derive from a study of blood T cell repertoires in COVID-19 (dated by TCRdb to the early 2020s). In terms of the full investigation: Samples covering the acute and convalescent phases of COVID-19 were provided by collaborators in the United States, Italy and Spain. Where HLA class I and class II types were available, the types were taken from metadata supplied by the sample provider, not from assay-based typing. Deeply sampled blood TCRbeta repertoires from subjects exposed to, actively infected with, or recovered from COVID-19 were included in the dataset. The samples were drawn from two sources: the first 160 participants of the ongoing ImmuneRACE study, and over 950 subjects contributed by 6 global collaborators. A freely available public database, intended as a resource for researchers studying the immune response to SARS-CoV-2, is where the repertoires were released. The sample metadata nearly always contained a de-identified subject ID, COVID-19 status, age in years and sex. The material from the prospective study consisted of cDNA or gDNA derived from T cells, B-cell-depleted T cells, or PBMCs. Study-wide conclusions, independent of this receptor: The amount of clinical and demographic metadata varied by source and participant and was provided uncurated.

TCRbeta CDR3 regions were amplified from genomic DNA using the immunoSEQ Assay, a bias-controlled multiplex PCR. The study's own analysis went as follows. The number of nucleated cells in each sample was estimated from the amplification of reference gene primers within the assay. To quantify the absolute abundance of each unique TCRbeta CDR3 rearrangement, sequence reads were collapsed and filtered. For each sample, productive Simpson clonality was calculated as the square root of Simpson's diversity index over productive rearrangements. What TCRdb holds here is the immuneACCESS table cut down to in-frame rearrangements. Part of the clones is not present; checked against another copy, under half of the missing clones reflect an unresolved V gene, and the others are unexplained. The DNA gave D and trimming, while V, J and clone size come from that table. For this sample there are about 200,000 clones; around 86% appear just once. Of the sample, about 6% falls within the top ten clones.

A second Seattle source provided samples from volunteer blood donors who had recovered from COVID-19. Collaborating institutions collected whole blood in K2EDTA tubes following their own protocols. For TCRbeta analysis, collaborators shipped samples in one of three forms: frozen whole blood, isolated PBMCs, or DNA extracted from either of those sample types. The sequence derives from a man aged 60-69 years who had recovered from COVID-19. The sample taken for sequencing was peripheral blood.

DNA sequence: TGTGCCAGCAGTCCCCGGGCGGGGCGCACAGATACGCAGTATTTT. This codes for CASSPRAGRTDTQYF. The rearrangement combines TRBV6-6 with TRBJ2-3; the best D guess is TRBD2, with 6 bases matching. A distance of 13 bases separates the germline ends of V and J, which lose 5 bases and 1 base respectively. The CDR3 contains 15 residues, cysteine and phenylalanine counted. The DNA shown is the 45-base CDR3, in frame from base 1. CDR1 and CDR2 are read off the germline V gene (reference sequence) as MNHNY and SVGAGI.